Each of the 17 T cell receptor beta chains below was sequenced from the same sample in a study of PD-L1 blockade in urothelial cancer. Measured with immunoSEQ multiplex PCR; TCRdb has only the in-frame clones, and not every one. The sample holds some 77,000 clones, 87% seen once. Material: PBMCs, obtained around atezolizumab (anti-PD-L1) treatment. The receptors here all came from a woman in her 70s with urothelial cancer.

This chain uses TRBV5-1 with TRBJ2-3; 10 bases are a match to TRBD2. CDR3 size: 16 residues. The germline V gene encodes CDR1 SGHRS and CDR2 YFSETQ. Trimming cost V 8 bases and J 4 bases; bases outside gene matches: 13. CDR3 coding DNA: TGCGCCAGGCCAAAAGGCAGCGGGGGGGCCTCAGATACGCAGTATTTT. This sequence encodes CARPKGSGGASDTQYF.

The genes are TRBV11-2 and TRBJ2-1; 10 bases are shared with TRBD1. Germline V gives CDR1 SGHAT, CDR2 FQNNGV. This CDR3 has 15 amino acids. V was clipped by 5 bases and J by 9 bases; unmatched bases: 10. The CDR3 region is CASSKYRDRGIEQFF. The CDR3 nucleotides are TGTGCCAGCAGCAAATACCGGGACAGGGGTATTGAGCAGTTCTTC.

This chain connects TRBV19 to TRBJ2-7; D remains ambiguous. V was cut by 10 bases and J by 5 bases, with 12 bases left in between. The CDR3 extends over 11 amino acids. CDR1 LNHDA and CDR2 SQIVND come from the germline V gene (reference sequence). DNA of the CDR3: TGTGCCACCAACAGTAGGAACGAGCAGTACTTC. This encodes CATNSRNEQYF.

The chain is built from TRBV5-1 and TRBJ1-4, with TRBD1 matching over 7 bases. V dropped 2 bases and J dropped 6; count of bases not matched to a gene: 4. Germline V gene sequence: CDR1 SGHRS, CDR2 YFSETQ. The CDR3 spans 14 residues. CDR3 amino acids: CASSFGTADEKLFF. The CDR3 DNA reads TGCGCCAGCAGCTTCGGGACAGCGGATGAAAAACTGTTTTTT.

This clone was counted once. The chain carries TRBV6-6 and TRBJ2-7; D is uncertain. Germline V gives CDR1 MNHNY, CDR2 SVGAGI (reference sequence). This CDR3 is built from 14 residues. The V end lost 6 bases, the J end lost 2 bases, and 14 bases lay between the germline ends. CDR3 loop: CASSSQTPAYEQYF. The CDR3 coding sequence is TGTGCCAGCAGCAGTCAGACACCGGCCTACGAGCAGTACTTC.

The CDR3 DNA sequence: TGTGCCTGCCGTGAGGGCAGTCAAGAGACCCAGTACTTC. Protein sequence: CACREGSQETQYF. J is TRBJ2-5 and V is TRBV19; TRBD2 is a possible D gene (5 bases). The CDR3 spans 13 residues. In germline, CDR1 is LNHDA, CDR2 SQIVND (reference sequence). V dropped 11 bases and J dropped 2 bases, with 15 bases sitting between them. Variable domain in full (rest from reference TRBV19 and TRBJ2-5): DGGITQSPKYLFRKEGQNVTLSCEQNLNHDAMYWYRQDPGQGLRLIYYSQIVNDFQKGDIAEGYSVSREKKESFPLTVTSAQKNPTAFYLCACREGSQETQYFGPGTRLLVL.

The CDR3 DNA sequence: TGTGCCAGCTCACCCATTAGCAATCAGCCCCAGCATTTT. Residues: CASSPISNQPQHF. The chain joins TRBV18 to TRBJ1-5; D is ambiguous. The CDR3 is made up of 13 amino acids. Deletions cut 3 bases from V and 0 bases from J, with 3 bases between. CDR1 is KGHSH and CDR2 is LQKENI in the germline V gene.

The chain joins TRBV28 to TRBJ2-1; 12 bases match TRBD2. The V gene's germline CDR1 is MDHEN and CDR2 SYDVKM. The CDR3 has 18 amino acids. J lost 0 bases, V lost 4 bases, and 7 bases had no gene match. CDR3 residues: CASSSASGGGSSYNEQFF. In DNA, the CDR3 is TGTGCCAGCAGTTCGGCTAGCGGGGGGGGGAGCTCCTACAATGAGCAGTTCTTC.

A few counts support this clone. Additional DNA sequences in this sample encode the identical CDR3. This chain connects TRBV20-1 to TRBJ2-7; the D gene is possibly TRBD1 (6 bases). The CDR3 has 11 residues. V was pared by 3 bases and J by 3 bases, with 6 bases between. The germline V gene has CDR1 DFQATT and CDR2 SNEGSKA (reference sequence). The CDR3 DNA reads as TGCAGTGCTAGGGACAGCTACGAGCAGTACTTC. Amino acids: CSARDSYEQYF.

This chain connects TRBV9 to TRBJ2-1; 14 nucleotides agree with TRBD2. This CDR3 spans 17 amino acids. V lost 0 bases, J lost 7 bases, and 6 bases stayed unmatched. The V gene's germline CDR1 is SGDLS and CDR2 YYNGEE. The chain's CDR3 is CASSVETSGGARNEQFF. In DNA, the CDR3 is TGTGCCAGCAGCGTAGAGACTAGCGGGGGGGCTAGGAATGAGCAGTTCTTC.

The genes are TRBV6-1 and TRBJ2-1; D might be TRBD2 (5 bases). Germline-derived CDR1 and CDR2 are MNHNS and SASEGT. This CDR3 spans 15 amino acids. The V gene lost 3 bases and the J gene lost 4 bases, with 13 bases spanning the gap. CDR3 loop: CASSDEYGLYNEQFF. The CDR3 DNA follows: TGTGCCAGCAGTGACGAGTACGGACTTTACAATGAGCAGTTCTTC.

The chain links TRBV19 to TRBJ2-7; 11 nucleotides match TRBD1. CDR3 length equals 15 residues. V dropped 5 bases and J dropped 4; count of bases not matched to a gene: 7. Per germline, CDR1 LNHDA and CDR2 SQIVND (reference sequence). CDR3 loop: CASSGTGTGGYEQYF. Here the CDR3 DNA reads TGTGCCAGTAGTGGGACCGGGACAGGGGGTTACGAGCAGTACTTC.

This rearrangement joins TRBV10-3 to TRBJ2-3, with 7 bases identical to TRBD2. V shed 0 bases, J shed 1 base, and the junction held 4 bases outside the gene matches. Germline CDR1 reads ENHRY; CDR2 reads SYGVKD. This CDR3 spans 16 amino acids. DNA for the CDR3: TGTGCCATCAGTGAGTCTGGTGCGGGAGGCACAGATACGCAGTATTTT. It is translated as CAISESGAGGTDTQYF.

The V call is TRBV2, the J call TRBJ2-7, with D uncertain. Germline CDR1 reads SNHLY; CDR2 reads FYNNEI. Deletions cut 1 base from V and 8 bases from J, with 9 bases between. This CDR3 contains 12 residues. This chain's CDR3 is CASSEGAEQQYF. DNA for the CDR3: TGTGCCAGCAGTGAAGGGGCAGAGCAGCAGTACTTC.

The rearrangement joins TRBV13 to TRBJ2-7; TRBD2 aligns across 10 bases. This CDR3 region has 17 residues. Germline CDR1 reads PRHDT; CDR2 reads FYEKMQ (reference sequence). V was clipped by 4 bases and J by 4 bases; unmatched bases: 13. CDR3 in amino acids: CASSSRLAGSSGYEQYF. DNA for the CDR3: TGTGCCAGCAGCTCACGACTAGCGGGCTCGTCCGGGTACGAGCAGTACTTC. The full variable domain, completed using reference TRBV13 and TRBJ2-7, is AAGVIQSPRHLIKEKRETATLKCYPIPRHDTVYWYQQGPGQDPQFLISFYEKMQSDKGSIPDRFSAQQFSDYHSELNMSSLELGDSALYFCASSSRLAGSSGYEQYFGPGTRLTVT.

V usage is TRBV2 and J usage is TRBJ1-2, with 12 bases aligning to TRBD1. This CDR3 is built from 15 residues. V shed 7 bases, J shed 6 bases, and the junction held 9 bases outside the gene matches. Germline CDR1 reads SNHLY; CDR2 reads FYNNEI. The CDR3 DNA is TGTGCCAGCATATACACCGGGACAGGGGGCAATGGCTACACCTTC. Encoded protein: CASIYTGTGGNGYTF.

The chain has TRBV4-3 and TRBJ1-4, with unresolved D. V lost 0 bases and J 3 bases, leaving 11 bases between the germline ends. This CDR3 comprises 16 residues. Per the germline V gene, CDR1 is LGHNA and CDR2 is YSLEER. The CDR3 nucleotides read TGCGCCAGCAGCCAAGAGGGCGGGTGGCCTAATGAAAAACTGTTTTTT. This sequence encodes CASSQEGGWPNEKLFF.